This TCR beta chain was captured by sequencing in a study of blood T cells in healthy people across ages. The CDR3 contains 15 residues. The germline gives CDR1 SGDLS, CDR2 YYNGEE. V was trimmed by 1 base and J by 2 bases, leaving 11 bases between them. Donor samples were obtained from healthy Caucasian individuals from Russia, aged roughly 6 to 95. Each sample yielded at least 6 micrograms of PBMC total RNA. This clonotype was detected only a few times. The authors ran a second PCR of about 6 to 11 cycles using a sample-barcoded 5' primer and a J-beta primer mix. TCRdb redid the calling of the 5' RACE reads with MiXCR, one entry per CDR3 protein. The data contain over a million distinct CDR3 sequences, 42% of them singletons.

This receptor was taken from a woman under 30 in good health. The gene calls are TRBV9 and TRBJ2-3; D remains unclear. The sample taken for sequencing was blood. This CDR3 is CASSVLPLDTDTQYF. DNA for the CDR3: TGTGCCAGCAGCGTACTCCCCCTAGACACAGATACGCAGTATTTT.